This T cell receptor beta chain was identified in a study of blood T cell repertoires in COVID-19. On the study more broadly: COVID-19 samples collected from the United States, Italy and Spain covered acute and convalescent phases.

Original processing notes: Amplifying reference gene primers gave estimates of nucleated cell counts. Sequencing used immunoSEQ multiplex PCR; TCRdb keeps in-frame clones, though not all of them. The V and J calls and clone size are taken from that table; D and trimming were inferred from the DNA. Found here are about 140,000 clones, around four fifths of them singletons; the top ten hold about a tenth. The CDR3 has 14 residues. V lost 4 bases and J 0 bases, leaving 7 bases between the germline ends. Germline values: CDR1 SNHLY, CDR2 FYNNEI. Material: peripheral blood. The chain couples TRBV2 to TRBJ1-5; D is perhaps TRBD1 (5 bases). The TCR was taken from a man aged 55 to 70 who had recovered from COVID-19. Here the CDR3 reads CASSGDFSNQPQHF. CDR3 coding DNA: TGTGCCAGCAGTGGGGACTTTAGCAATCAGCCCCAGCATTTT.